This passage covers 29 T cell receptor beta chains from one sample sequenced in a study of cytomegalovirus exposure and HLA in healthy donors. Amplification used 60 Vbeta primers and 13 Jbeta primers. Assay: immunoSEQ multiplex PCR; the TCRdb copy retains only in-frame clones and omits some. The repertoire includes roughly 190,000 clones, about three quarters of them detected once, and about 1.1% sits in the top ten. Sequenced material: PBMCs. These receptors were collected from a woman in her thirties or forties in good health and CMV-seronegative.

This clone appeared once. The gene calls are TRBV7-2 and TRBJ2-1; 13 bases match TRBD2. This CDR3 comprises 19 residues. V was clipped by 4 bases and J by 3 bases; unmatched bases: 12. CDR1 SGHTA and CDR2 FQGNSA come from the germline V gene. The CDR3 is CASSSGGTSGKVSYNEQFF. The CDR3 DNA reads TGTGCCAGCAGCTCCGGTGGGACTAGCGGGAAAGTTAGCTACAATGAGCAGTTCTTC.

The chain has TRBV6-6 and TRBJ2-5; D might be TRBD1 (5 bases). The assigned J gene may be wrong: the sequence end matches TRBJ2-7 better. The CDR3 is made up of 16 amino acids. Germline V lookup: CDR1 MNHNY, CDR2 SVGAGI (reference sequence). The DNA for the CDR3 is TGTGCCAGCAGTTACTCCGATGTTGGGGCCTCCTACGAGCAGTACTTC. Translated: CASSYSDVGASYEQYF.

The chain uses TRBV5-1 and TRBJ2-1; maybe TRBD2 (6 bases). The CDR3 is 17 residues long. V was cut by 3 bases and J by 8 bases, with 24 bases left in between. Looked up from germline, CDR1 is SGHRS and CDR2 is YFSETQ. The DNA for the CDR3 is TGCGCCAGCAGCTCCCGGAGGGAGTTCCGGGGTGGCCATGAGCAGTTCTTC. Its translation: CASSSRREFRGGHEQFF. Supplemented by reference TRBV5-1 and TRBJ2-1, the full variable domain reads KAGVTQTPRYLIKTRGQQVTLSCSPISGHRSVSWYQQTPGQGLQFLFEYFSETQRNKGNFPGRFSGRQFSNSRSEMNVSTLELGDSALYLCASSSRREFRGGHEQFFGPGTRLTVL.

This clone was seen just once. The chain couples TRBV4-2 to TRBJ2-6, with 9 bases that match TRBD2. The CDR3 length is 20 residues. With 4 bases clipped from V and 3 bases from J, the junction kept 16 bases outside the gene matches. Germline CDR1 reads LGHNA; CDR2 reads YNFKEQ. The CDR3 spells CASSPTGPRGGLSGANVLTF. The DNA of the CDR3 is TGTGCCAGCAGCCCCACGGGTCCGCGGGGGGGCTTAAGTGGGGCCAACGTCCTGACTTTC.

This clone was recorded a few times. The gene calls are TRBV6-6 and TRBJ1-2; TRBD1 aligns across 11 bases. Germline values: CDR1 MNHNY, CDR2 SVGAGI (reference sequence). The J segment lost 7 bases and the V segment lost 5 bases, leaving 6 bases of the junction unmatched. The CDR3 loop spans 14 amino acids. Here the CDR3 reads CASSLGQGAGGYTF. The DNA of the CDR3 is TGTGCCAGCAGTCTTGGACAGGGGGCGGGTGGCTACACCTTC.

The V call is TRBV30, the J call TRBJ2-7; D remains ambiguous. Trimming took off 4 bases at V and 2 bases at J, with 12 bases between the two ends. Germline CDR1 GTSNPN, CDR2 SVGIG (reference sequence). The CDR3 extends over 13 amino acids. The CDR3 bases are TGTGCCTGGAAAGTCCCGGAGACCTACGAGCAGTACTTC. Its translation is CAWKVPETYEQYF.

The V call is TRBV19, the J call TRBJ1-1; TRBD1 matches 9 bases. Germline V lookup: CDR1 LNHDA, CDR2 SQIVND (reference sequence). CDR3 length equals 14 residues. V lost 4 bases to trimming and J lost 4 bases; unmatched junction nucleotides: 4. This chain's CDR3 is CASSNRGRVTEAFF. DNA of the CDR3: TGTGCCAGTAGTAACAGGGGGCGCGTCACTGAAGCTTTCTTT.

V gene TRBV4-3 combines with J gene TRBJ2-5; 12 bases align to TRBD1. Trimming cost V 2 bases and J 4 bases; bases outside gene matches: 5. Germline V gene data show CDR1 as LGHNA and CDR2 as YSLEER. This CDR3 comprises 16 residues. CDR3 in amino acids: CASSQNRGQGAETQYF. The CDR3 bases are TGCGCCAGCAGCCAAAACCGGGGACAGGGGGCAGAGACCCAGTACTTC.

The chain employs TRBV10-3 and TRBJ2-1, with 16 bases fitting TRBD2. The CDR3 consists of 18 residues. With V trimmed by 7 bases and J by 1 base, 7 bases remained unmatched. Germline CDR1 reads ENHRY; CDR2 reads SYGVKD. CDR3 protein: CAINGGGLAGGSYNEQFF. CDR3 bases: TGTGCCATCAATGGGGGGGGACTAGCGGGAGGGTCCTACAATGAGCAGTTCTTC.

The rearrangement uses TRBV9 and TRBJ2-3; D is ambiguous. Germline V CDR1 and CDR2: SGDLS, YYNGEE. The CDR3 runs to 13 residues. With 4 bases removed from V and 2 bases from J, the gap between germline ends came to 8 bases. The CDR3 nucleotides are TGTGCCAGCAGCCCGAGGCTCACAGATACGCAGTATTTT. Amino acid sequence: CASSPRLTDTQYF. The variable domain in full, completed from reference TRBV9 and TRBJ2-3, reads DSGVTQTPKHLITATGQRVTLRCSPRSGDLSVYWYQQSLDQGLQFLIQYYNGEERAKGNILERFSAQQFPDLHSELNLSSLELGDSALYFCASSPRLTDTQYFGPGTRLTVL.

The chain is built from TRBV6-1 and TRBJ2-2; 7 bases map to TRBD1. The germline gives CDR1 MNHNS, CDR2 SASEGT. The CDR3 runs 13 residues. V lost 6 bases, J lost 8 bases, and 6 bases stayed unmatched. The CDR3 is CASRATGTGELFF. In DNA form, the CDR3 reads TGTGCCAGCAGGGCGACAGGGACGGGGGAGCTGTTTTTT.

This chain connects TRBV11-2 to TRBJ2-3, with 7 nucleotides matching TRBD2. V was pared by 1 base and J by 5 bases, with 6 bases of the junction left unmatched. Germline loops: CDR1 SGHAT, CDR2 FQNNGV. The CDR3 length is 15 residues. CDR3 region: CASSLAGGRGDTQYF. In DNA, the CDR3 is TGTGCCAGCAGCTTAGCGGGAGGCCGGGGAGATACGCAGTATTTT.

The V gene is TRBV7-3, the J gene TRBJ2-4; weak D call: TRBD1 (5 bases). Germline V gene data show CDR1 as SGHTA and CDR2 as FQGTGA. Trimming pared 5 bases from V and 0 bases from J, leaving 14 bases between. The CDR3 has 16 amino acids. CDR3 bases: TGTGCCAGCAGCCCAGACAGTACAATAGCCAAAAACATTCAGTACTTC. Translated, it gives CASSPDSTIAKNIQYF.

Details on this clone: A read error may account for a junction end that differs from germline. V usage is TRBV19 and J usage is TRBJ2-1; 10 nucleotides agree with TRBD2. The CDR3 is 14 amino acids. Germline V gene sequence: CDR1 LNHDA, CDR2 SQIVND (reference sequence). CDR3 nucleotide sequence: TGTGCCAGTGCTCTAGCGGGAGAGGTCAATCAGCAGTTCTTC. This sequence encodes CASALAGEVNQQFF.

V and J are TRBV6-5 and TRBJ1-2; TRBD1 matches at 8 bases. The CDR3 extends over 12 amino acids. The J segment lost 5 bases and the V segment lost 5 bases, leaving 1 base of the junction unmatched. The germline V gene encodes CDR1 MNHEY and CDR2 SVGAGI. CDR3 sequence reads: CASSTGGYGYTF. CDR3 sequence (DNA): TGTGCCAGCAGTACAGGGGGGTATGGCTACACCTTC.

J is TRBJ2-3 and V is TRBV7-2, with 10 bases matching TRBD2. Germline V gene data show CDR1 as SGHTA and CDR2 as FQGNSA. The junction had 5 bases not matched to a gene; V was cut back by 5 bases and J by 3 bases. The CDR3 extends over 15 amino acids. The CDR3 bases are TGTGCCAGCAGCCAACTAGCGGGACTTACAGATACGCAGTATTTT. This sequence encodes CASSQLAGLTDTQYF.

The CDR3 loop is CASSLNSLYNEQFF. CDR3 sequence (DNA): TGTGCCAGCAGCTTAAATTCTCTTTACAATGAGCAGTTCTTC. This chain uses TRBV7-3 with TRBJ2-1; no clear D. Trimming stripped 1 base from V and 4 bases from J, with 8 bases between. The CDR3 loop spans 14 amino acids. Germline values: CDR1 SGHTA, CDR2 FQGTGA.

The DNA for the CDR3 is TGTGCCAGCAGCTTAACGTCAGGGGGTGGGCATGGCTACACCTTC. This encodes CASSLTSGGGHGYTF. V and J are TRBV7-2 and TRBJ1-2; 7 bases line up with TRBD1. The CDR3 extends over 15 amino acids. The V segment lost 2 bases and the J segment 6 bases; nucleotides outside the gene matches: 9. Per germline, CDR1 SGHTA and CDR2 FQGNSA.

This clone appeared a few times. V gene TRBV7-3 combines with J gene TRBJ2-5; D is unclear. The CDR3 spans 13 residues. Germline lookup yields CDR1 SGHTA and CDR2 FQGTGA. Trimming took off 3 bases at V and 4 bases at J, with 9 bases between the two ends. CDR3 sequence: CASSLSSLETQYF. For the CDR3, the DNA is TGTGCCAGCAGCTTGAGCTCTTTAGAGACCCAGTACTTC.

This clone turned up a few times. The chain couples TRBV30 to TRBJ1-1; D is uncertain. This CDR3 contains 10 residues. In germline, CDR1 is GTSNPN, CDR2 SVGIG (reference sequence). Trimming took off 2 bases at V and 7 bases at J, with 5 bases between the two ends. The CDR3 DNA sequence: TGTGCCTGGAGTCACAGTGAAGCTTTCTTT. It specifies CAWSHSEAFF.

The table lists this clone with a few counts. The chain joins TRBV12-5 to TRBJ2-6; 7 nucleotides align to TRBD1. This CDR3 has 17 amino acids. Germline V gene data show CDR1 as LGHNT and CDR2 as FRNRAP. The J segment lost 0 bases and the V segment lost 7 bases, leaving 9 bases of the junction unmatched. DNA of the CDR3: TGTGCTAGTGCCGGGACAGCCCTCCTCTCTGGGGCCAACGTCCTGACTTTC. This translates into CASAGTALLSGANVLTF.

This chain's CDR3 is CASSKGQANTGELFF. The CDR3 DNA sequence: TGTGCCAGCAGCAAGGGACAGGCGAACACCGGGGAGCTGTTTTTT. The rearrangement uses TRBV7-9 and TRBJ2-2; 8 bases align to TRBD1. This CDR3 is built from 15 residues. Germline values: CDR1 SEHNR, CDR2 FQNEAQ (reference sequence). V lost 5 bases to trimming and J lost 0 bases; unmatched junction nucleotides: 2.

J is TRBJ1-4 and V is TRBV6-5, with 8 nucleotides matching TRBD1. The CDR3 consists of 14 residues. Unmatched junction bases numbered 2, after V lost 4 bases and J lost 4 bases. Germline V gene sequence: CDR1 MNHEY, CDR2 SVGAGI. CDR3 sequence reads: CASSLTGGNEKLFF. Written as DNA, the CDR3 is TGTGCCAGCAGTTTAACAGGGGGTAATGAAAAACTGTTTTTT.

This clone was recorded once. Distinct nucleotide sequences in the sample also encode this CDR3. The chain carries TRBV7-9 and TRBJ2-5; D is unclear. There are 11 residues in the CDR3. V was shortened by 4 bases and J by 5 bases, with 5 bases between the two germline ends. Germline V lookup: CDR1 SEHNR, CDR2 FQNEAQ (reference sequence). CDR3 sequence reads: CASSSRETQYF. The CDR3 DNA reads TGTGCCAGCAGCTCGAGGGAGACCCAGTACTTC.

CDR3 protein: CASTPNGAPNEKLFF. CDR3 bases: TGTGCCAGTACCCCTAACGGTGCACCTAATGAAAAACTGTTTTTT. The chain is built from TRBV19 and TRBJ1-4; D call uncertain. The CDR3 is 15 amino acids. Germline values: CDR1 LNHDA, CDR2 SQIVND (reference sequence). Between the trimmed V and J ends, which lost 7 bases and 3 bases, there was a span of 15 bases.

This chain joins TRBV9 and TRBJ1-5; maybe TRBD1 (6 bases). Germline CDR1 is SGDLS and CDR2 is YYNGEE. The length of the CDR3 is 14 residues. Trimming stripped 2 bases from V and 5 bases from J, with 11 bases between. The CDR3 nucleotides read TGTGCCAGCAGCGTGGGGACATCAGATCAGCCCCAGCATTTT. It is translated as CASSVGTSDQPQHF.

The rearrangement links TRBV6-6 to TRBJ1-5; D remains unclear. Germline V gene lookup returns CDR1 MNHNY and CDR2 SVGAGI (reference sequence). CDR3 length: 14 amino acids. V was shortened by 7 bases and J by 1 base, with 11 bases between the two germline ends. CDR3 nucleotide sequence: TGTGCCAGCAACGGGGTCGGAAGCAATCAGCCCCAGCATTTT. It specifies CASNGVGSNQPQHF.

CDR3 sequence: CASSPPLAGGETQYF. DNA of the CDR3: TGTGCCAGCAGTCCCCCCCTAGCGGGAGGTGAGACCCAGTACTTC. This chain links TRBV28 with TRBJ2-5, with 11 bases aligning to TRBD2. Losses at the gene ends were 5 bases for V and 5 bases for J; bases not matched to a gene: 7. The CDR3 totals 15 residues. Germline V gene sequence: CDR1 MDHEN, CDR2 SYDVKM.

This rearrangement joins TRBV5-6 to TRBJ1-2; 7 nucleotides align to TRBD1. The CDR3 length is 14 residues. CDR1 and CDR2 (germline): SGHDT, YYEEEE. Losses at the gene ends were 0 bases for V and 7 bases for J; bases not matched to a gene: 6. The DNA for the CDR3 is TGTGCCAGCAGCTTGGGAGGCAGGGGGTTTGGCTACACCTTC. Amino acids: CASSLGGRGFGYTF.